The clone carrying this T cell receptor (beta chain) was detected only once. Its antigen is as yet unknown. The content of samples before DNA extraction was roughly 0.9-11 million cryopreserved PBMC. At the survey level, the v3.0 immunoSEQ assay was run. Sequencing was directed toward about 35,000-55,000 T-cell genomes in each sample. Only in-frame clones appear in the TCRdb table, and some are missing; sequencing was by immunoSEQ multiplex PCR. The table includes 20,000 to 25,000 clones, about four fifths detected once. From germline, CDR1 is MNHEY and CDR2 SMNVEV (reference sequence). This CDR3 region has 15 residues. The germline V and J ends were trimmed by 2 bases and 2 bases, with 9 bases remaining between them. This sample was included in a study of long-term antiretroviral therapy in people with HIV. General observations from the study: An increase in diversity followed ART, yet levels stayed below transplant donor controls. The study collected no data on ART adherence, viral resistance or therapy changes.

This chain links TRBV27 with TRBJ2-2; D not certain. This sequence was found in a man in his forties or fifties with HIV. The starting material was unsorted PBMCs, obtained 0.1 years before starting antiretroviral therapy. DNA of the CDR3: TGTGCCAGCAGTTTAACGACACTAAACACCGGGGAGCTGTTTTTT. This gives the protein CASSLTTLNTGELFF.